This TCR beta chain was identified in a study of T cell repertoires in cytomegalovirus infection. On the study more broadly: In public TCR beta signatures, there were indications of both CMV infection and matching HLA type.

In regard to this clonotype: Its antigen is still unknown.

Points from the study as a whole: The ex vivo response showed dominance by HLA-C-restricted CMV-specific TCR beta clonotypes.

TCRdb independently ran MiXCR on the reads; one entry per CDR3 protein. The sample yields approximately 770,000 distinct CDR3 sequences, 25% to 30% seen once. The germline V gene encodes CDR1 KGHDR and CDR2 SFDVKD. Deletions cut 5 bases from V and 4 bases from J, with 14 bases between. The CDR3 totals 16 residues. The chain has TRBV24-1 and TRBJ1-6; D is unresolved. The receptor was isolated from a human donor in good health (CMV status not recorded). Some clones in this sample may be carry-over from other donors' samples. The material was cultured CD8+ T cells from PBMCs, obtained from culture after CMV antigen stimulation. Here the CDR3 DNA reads TGTGCCACCAGTGGTCGGTTCCGGGGTTATAATTCACCCCTCCACTTT. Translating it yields CATSGRFRGYNSPLHF.